What follows is one T cell receptor beta chain and its context. Antigen: not known. The data are from a study of cytomegalovirus exposure and HLA in healthy donors. General observations from the study: Judged likely to be a sequencing artifact was a cluster of highly shared sequence variants. For TCR beta chains, V- and J-gene trimming was later linked to a missense DCLRE1C variant. It was fewer than 200 TCR beta chains that were listed as cytomegalovirus-associated.

There was no recording of CMV serostatus for this donor. CDR3 length equals 15 residues. Germline loops: CDR1 LNHDA, CDR2 SQIVND (reference sequence). The junction had 4 bases not matched to a gene; V was cut back by 6 bases and J by 2 bases. PCR employed 60 Vbeta and 13 Jbeta primers. Sequenced by immunoSEQ multiplex PCR; TCRdb stores in-frame clones only, minus some. The sample lists 150,000 to 200,000 clones, approximately 72% occurring once. This sequence joins TRBV19 and TRBJ1-6, with 7 bases identical to TRBD1. The clonotype comes from a human donor in good health. The sequencing input was PBMCs. CDR3 residues: CASSVTGTYNSPLHF. The CDR3 nucleotides read TGTGCCAGTAGCGTGACAGGGACCTATAATTCACCCCTCCACTTT.